Listed below are T cell receptor beta chains from one sample, sequenced in a study of blood T cells in healthy people across ages. A single record per CDR3 protein comes from TCRdb applying MiXCR to the 5' RACE reads. The repertoire includes approximately 580,000 distinct CDR3 sequences, 20% to 30% of them detected once, and 7.5% to 9% sits in the top ten. These data also formed part of another study, on T cells of mothers and their children.

The specimen was blood. These receptors all come from a boy aged 5-17 years in good health. Each CDR3 is given with its conserved first and last residue. A D gene is named only where the DNA matches it firmly. Size is omitted from some rows. Given values are once, few, many or a class for expanded clones.

once	-	TRBV2	TRBJ2-7	CASSDTPSSYEQYF	TGTGCCAGCAGTGACACCCCTTCCTCCTACGAGCAGTACTTC
few	-	TRBV2	TRBJ2-1	CASNRGEETNEQFF	TGTGCCAGCAATCGCGGAGAAGAGACCAATGAGCAGTTCTTC
few	-	TRBV18	TRBJ1-4	CASSRDRDGLFF	TGTGCCAGCTCACGGGACCGGGATGGGCTGTTTTTT
-	-	TRBV4-3	TRBJ2-2	CASSQDRFSTGELFF	TGCGCCAGCAGCCAAGATCGTTTCAGCACCGGGGAGCTGTTTTTT
few	-	TRBV5-1	TRBJ2-3	CASRQADHSTDTQYF	TGCGCCAGCCGACAAGCGGATCATAGCACAGATACGCAGTATTTT
-	-	TRBV12-3/TRBV12-4	TRBJ2-1	CASRLIENEQFF	TGTGCCAGCCGTCTAATAGAAAATGAGCAGTTCTTC
-	TRBD1	TRBV7-8	TRBJ2-3	CVSSLGGGYTDTQYF	TGTGTCAGCAGCTTAGGGGGCGGGTACACAGATACGCAGTATTTT
-	-	TRBV14	TRBJ2-5	CASSQEGQEQYF	TGTGCCAGCAGCCAGGAGGGGCAGGAGCAGTACTTC
many	TRBD1	TRBV5-5	TRBJ2-1	CASSPTPGQLYNEQFF	TGTGCCAGCAGCCCAACCCCGGGACAGCTTTACAATGAGCAGTTCTTC
many	-	TRBV28	TRBJ2-7	CASSAPYYEQYF	TGTGCCAGCAGTGCACCATACTACGAGCAGTACTTC
-	TRBD1	TRBV29-1	TRBJ1-2	CSVVPDREVDGYTF	TGCAGCGTTGTACCGGACAGGGAGGTCGATGGCTACACCTTC
-	TRBD1	TRBV6-5	TRBJ2-7	CASSYSSGTALLEQYF	TGTGCCAGCAGTTATTCCTCCGGGACAGCCCTCCTCGAGCAGTACTTC
few	-	TRBV7-9	TRBJ2-7	CASSQGRLPYEQYF	TGTGCCAGCAGCCAGGGTAGGCTTCCCTACGAGCAGTACTTC
few	TRBD2	TRBV20-1	TRBJ2-7	CSARKSGRTYEQYF	TGCAGTGCTAGGAAGAGCGGGAGAACGTACGAGCAGTACTTC
few	TRBD1	TRBV27	TRBJ1-5	CASSLMGPTGDQPQHF	TGTGCCAGCAGTTTAATGGGGCCGACAGGGGACCAGCCCCAGCATTTT
-	-	TRBV7-9	TRBJ2-5	CASSSRVGETQYF	TGTGCCAGCAGCTCCCGAGTGGGAGAGACCCAGTACTTC
-	-	TRBV6-2/TRBV6-3	TRBJ1-2	CASSYESRTALTDYTF	TGTGCCAGCAGTTACGAGTCTCGGACAGCTCTTACAGACTACACCTTC
few	-	TRBV7-8	TRBJ1-3	CASSTSRVGRNTIYF	TGTGCCAGCTCGACCAGCAGGGTCGGTCGAAACACCATATATTTT
few	TRBD1	TRBV10-3	TRBJ2-7	CAISAGQGADEQYF	TGTGCCATCAGTGCGGGACAGGGGGCGGACGAGCAGTACTTC
-	TRBD1	TRBV4-1	TRBJ2-1	CASSQDKTGGYEQFF	TGCGCCAGCAGCCAAGATAAGACAGGGGGCTATGAGCAGTTCTTC
few	TRBD2	TRBV5-1	TRBJ2-3	CASSLDARTSGASDTQYF	TGCGCCAGCAGCTTGGACGCCCGGACTAGCGGGGCGTCAGATACGCAGTATTTT
few	-	TRBV28	TRBJ2-7	CASQSHGTVGYEQYF	TGTGCCAGCCAATCCCATGGCACGGTGGGGTACGAGCAGTACTTC
few	TRBD1	TRBV5-1	TRBJ2-3	CASSLGQGVFGPQTDTQYF	TGCGCCAGCAGCTTGGGACAGGGGGTTTTCGGTCCCCAAACAGATACGCAGTATTTT
-	-	TRBV7-9	TRBJ2-5	CRGRPKETQYF	TGCAGAGGACGCCCAAAAGAGACCCAGTACTTC
-	TRBD2	TRBV7-9	TRBJ2-5	CASSHGLANYEHYF	TGTGCCAGCAGCCACGGACTAGCGAACTACGAGCACTACTTC
-	-	TRBV20-1	TRBJ2-3	CSARARQGTSDTQYF	TGCAGTGCTAGAGCTCGGCAGGGCACATCAGATACGCAGTATTTT
-	TRBD1	TRBV3-1	TRBJ2-1	CASSQVAGTGPSEQFF	TGTGCCAGCAGCCAAGTAGCCGGGACAGGGCCATCTGAGCAGTTCTTC
-	-	TRBV29-1	TRBJ1-2	CGVEDHGPGYGYTF	TGCGGCGTTGAAGATCACGGCCCTGGCTATGGCTACACCTTC
few	-	TRBV4-2	TRBJ2-7	CASSQEVTGSYEQYF	TGTGCCAGCAGCCAAGAAGTTACCGGATCCTACGAGCAGTACTTC
few	-	TRBV21-1	TRBJ2-1	CASSTPLGFGSYNEQFF	TGTGCCAGCAGCACCCCCTTAGGGTTCGGGTCCTACAATGAGCAGTTCTTC
many	TRBD2	TRBV29-1	TRBJ2-7	CSVASGSYEQYF	TGCAGCGTTGCTAGCGGCTCCTACGAGCAGTACTTC
-	-	TRBV5-1	TRBJ2-7	CASSDQGGSYEQYF	TGCGCCAGCAGCGACCAAGGGGGCTCCTACGAGCAGTACTTC
-	-	TRBV7-9	TRBJ2-1	CASSFEPGHGNNEQFF	TGTGCCAGCAGCTTCGAACCGGGGCATGGAAACAATGAGCAGTTCTTC
-	-	TRBV29-1	TRBJ2-7	CSVEVAEGSSYEQYF	TGCAGCGTTGAGGTAGCGGAGGGGAGCTCCTACGAGCAGTACTTC
few	-	TRBV6-1	TRBJ1-6	CASSRRGRNSPLHF	TGTGCCAGCAGCCGTCGGGGGCGGAATTCACCCCTCCACTTT
once	TRBD1	TRBV19	TRBJ2-7	CASSAGQGARYEQYF	TGTGCCAGTAGTGCGGGACAGGGGGCGCGGTACGAGCAGTACTTC
few	-	TRBV28	TRBJ1-1	CASRRIPGASEAFF	TGTGCCAGCAGGCGCATACCAGGGGCCAGTGAAGCTTTCTTT
few	-	TRBV9	TRBJ2-5	CASSRPGFQETQYF	TGTGCCAGCAGCCGCCCAGGCTTCCAAGAGACCCAGTACTTC
few	TRBD2	TRBV28	TRBJ2-1	CASSLMRGWNEQFF	TGTGCCAGCAGTTTAATGCGGGGGTGGAATGAGCAGTTCTTC
-	-	TRBV7-2	TRBJ2-1	CASISAAGSSYNEQFF	TGTGCCAGCATCTCAGCGGCGGGGTCCTCCTACAATGAGCAGTTCTTC
-	-	TRBV6-5	TRBJ2-3	CASSYFPEAREGIADTQYF	TGTGCCAGCAGTTATTTTCCGGAAGCTAGAGAGGGGATCGCAGATACACAGTATTTT
few	-	TRBV4-1	TRBJ2-7	CASSHQEVYEQYF	TGCGCCAGCAGCCATCAGGAGGTCTACGAGCAGTACTTC